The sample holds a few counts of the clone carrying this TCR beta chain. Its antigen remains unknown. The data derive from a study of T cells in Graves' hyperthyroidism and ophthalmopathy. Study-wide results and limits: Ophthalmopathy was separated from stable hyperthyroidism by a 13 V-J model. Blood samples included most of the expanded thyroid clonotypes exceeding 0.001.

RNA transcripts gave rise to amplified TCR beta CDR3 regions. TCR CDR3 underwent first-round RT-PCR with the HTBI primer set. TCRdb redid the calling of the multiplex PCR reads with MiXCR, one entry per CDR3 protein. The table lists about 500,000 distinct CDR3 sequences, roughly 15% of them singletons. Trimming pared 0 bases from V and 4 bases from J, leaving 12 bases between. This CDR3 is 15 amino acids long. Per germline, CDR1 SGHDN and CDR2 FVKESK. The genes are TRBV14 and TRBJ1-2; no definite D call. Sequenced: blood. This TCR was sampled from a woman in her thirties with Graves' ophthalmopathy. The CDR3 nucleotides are TGTGCCAGCAGCCAAGATATGGTGGGTGTCTATGGCTACACCTTC. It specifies CASSQDMVGVYGYTF.